These 26 T cell receptor beta chains came from one sample sequenced in a study of T cells in Graves' hyperthyroidism and ophthalmopathy. Template material for amplifying TCR beta CDR3 regions consisted of RNA transcripts. HTBI primers were employed in a first-round RT-PCR of the TCR CDR3. TCRdb ran MiXCR on the multiplex PCR reads and lists one entry per CDR3 protein. This sample has approximately 590,000 distinct CDR3 sequences, with around 16% found just once. The sequenced sample was blood. The receptor source for this set is a woman aged 25 to 39 with Graves' hyperthyroidism.

This clonotype was observed a few times. This chain links TRBV30 with TRBJ1-5; possibly TRBD1 for D (5 bases). V was clipped by 0 bases and J by 7 bases, with 10 bases between them. The V gene's germline CDR1 is GTSNPN and CDR2 SVGIG (reference sequence). CDR3 length equals 13 residues. The CDR3 bases are TGTGCCTGGAGTGTGCAGGGAGAACAGCCCCAGCATTTT. Encoded protein: CAWSVQGEQPQHF.

This clonotype was found many times. The rearrangement uses TRBV5-6 and TRBJ2-3; tentative D call: TRBD2 (5 bases). This CDR3 has 16 amino acids. Trimming shortened V by 4 bases and J by 3 bases, and 18 bases separated the two germline ends. Germline V gene lookup returns CDR1 SGHDT and CDR2 YYEEEE. CDR3 sequence: CASSPGRVWGTDTQYF. CDR3 DNA: TGTGCCAGCAGCCCTGGGCGGGTCTGGGGTACAGATACGCAGTATTTT.

This chain joins TRBV20-1 and TRBJ2-2, with D tentatively TRBD2 (6 bases). The V and J ends lost 0 bases and 5 bases respectively, with 13 bases between them. Germline values: CDR1 DFQATT, CDR2 SNEGSKA (reference sequence). This CDR3 contains 15 residues. CDR3 residues: CSARDRDLATGELFF. DNA of the CDR3: TGCAGTGCTAGAGATCGGGATCTAGCGACCGGGGAGCTGTTTTTT.

This clonotype was seen repeatedly, ten times or more. The rearrangement links TRBV6-1 to TRBJ2-2; D possibly corresponds to TRBD1 (5 bases). Germline loops: CDR1 MNHNS, CDR2 SASEGT. CDR3 length equals 14 residues. The ends were cut back, 9 bases at V and 6 bases at J, with 17 bases in the middle. The CDR3 region is CASDRVRLAGELFF. The CDR3 DNA reads as TGTGCCAGTGACAGAGTCCGTCTGGCCGGGGAGCTGTTTTTT.

Many counts were recorded for this clonotype. This rearrangement joins TRBV30 to TRBJ2-7; TRBD2 might be the D (6 bases). CDR1 is GTSNPN and CDR2 is SVGIG in the germline V gene (reference sequence). CDR3 length equals 13 residues. Trimming removed 2 bases at V and 7 bases at J, with 15 bases between. CDR3 sequence: CAWSTHSRGEQYF. CDR3 nucleotides: TGTGCCTGGAGTACGCACTCCCGGGGGGAGCAGTACTTC.

The chain joins TRBV19 to TRBJ2-5; D might be TRBD1 (6 bases). V was cut by 0 bases and J by 2 bases, with 19 bases left in between. Germline V gene data show CDR1 as LNHDA and CDR2 as SQIVND (reference sequence). The CDR3 contains 18 residues. The CDR3 reads CASSIDGTNPYRQETQYF. The DNA of the CDR3 is TGTGCCAGTAGTATAGACGGGACAAACCCATACCGGCAAGAGACCCAGTACTTC. Looking up the rest from reference TRBV19 and TRBJ2-5 gives the full variable domain: DGGITQSPKYLFRKEGQNVTLSCEQNLNHDAMYWYRQDPGQGLRLIYYSQIVNDFQKGDIAEGYSVSREKKESFPLTVTSAQKNPTAFYLCASSIDGTNPYRQETQYFGPGTRLLVL.

This clonotype was seen ten or more times. The chain uses TRBV7-6 and TRBJ1-5; D not certain. Deletions cut 1 base from V and 7 bases from J, with 8 bases between. CDR3 size: 13 residues. Germline loops: CDR1 SGHVS, CDR2 FNYEAQ. CDR3 protein: CASSLGHQQPQHF. The CDR3, as DNA: TGTGCCAGCAGCTTAGGGCATCAGCAGCCCCAGCATTTT. Drawing the rest from reference TRBV7-6 and TRBJ1-5, the complete variable domain is GAGVSQSPRYKVTKRGQDVALRCDPISGHVSLYWYRQALGQGPEFLTYFNYEAQQDKSGLPNDRFSAERPEGSISTLTIQRTEQRDSAMYRCASSLGHQQPQHFGDGTRLSIL.

This clonotype was detected only a few times. The genes are TRBV3-1 and TRBJ1-2, with D perhaps TRBD1 (5 bases). The CDR3 consists of 18 residues. Trimming pared 5 bases from V and 0 bases from J, leaving 22 bases between. CDR1 and CDR2 from the germline V gene are LGHDT and YNNKEL (reference sequence). CDR3 nucleotide sequence: TGTGCCAGCAGCTACAGCTCAGGGATGATCTTAGCTAACTATGGCTACACCTTC. This encodes CASSYSSGMILANYGYTF.

This clonotype came up a few times. This chain links TRBV6-1 with TRBJ1-1; D unresolved. There are 13 residues in the CDR3. The V gene's germline CDR1 is MNHNS and CDR2 SASEGT. V was trimmed by 5 bases and J by 8 bases, leaving 15 bases between them. The CDR3 protein is CASSWVGSKEAFF. In DNA form, the CDR3 reads TGTGCCAGCAGTTGGGTTGGTTCAAAAGAAGCTTTCTTT.

The table lists this clonotype with a count of one. This may be a read error, as it is one base from a much larger clone. The chain joins TRBV18 to TRBJ2-5, with TRBD1 as a possible D gene (5 bases). Looked up from germline, CDR1 is KGHSH and CDR2 is LQKENI. The CDR3 runs 12 residues. The CDR3 loop is CASPPGPETQYF. In DNA, the CDR3 is TGTGCCAGCCCACCAGGGCCGGAGACCCAGTACTTC.

This clonotype was detected many times. The chain couples TRBV14 to TRBJ2-7, with 7 bases identical to TRBD2. This CDR3 has 17 residues. V was pared by 1 base and J by 5 bases, with 14 bases of the junction left unmatched. Looked up from germline, CDR1 is SGHDN and CDR2 is FVKESK. The CDR3 reads CASSQGVRTSTIHEQYF. Here the CDR3 DNA reads TGTGCCAGCAGCCAAGGCGTTCGGACTAGTACGATCCACGAGCAGTACTTC.

The chain carries TRBV5-6 and TRBJ2-7; TRBD1 might be the D (6 bases). Germline loops: CDR1 SGHDT, CDR2 YYEEEE. V was pared by 3 bases and J by 3 bases, with 16 bases between. The CDR3 totals 15 residues. As DNA, the CDR3 is TGTGCCAGCAGCTCGACGACAGGTTTTAACTACGAGCAGTACTTC. Residues: CASSSTTGFNYEQYF.

The genes are TRBV19 and TRBJ2-3, with 9 bases that match TRBD2. This CDR3 is 18 amino acids long. J was trimmed by 0 bases and V by 5 bases; bases with no gene match: 12. Germline values: CDR1 LNHDA, CDR2 SQIVND (reference sequence). CDR3 sequence (DNA): TGTGCCAGTAGTGAGACTAGCGGAAGCCCCGAAAGCACAGATACGCAGTATTTT. Its protein is CASSETSGSPESTDTQYF.

This sequence joins TRBV5-1 and TRBJ2-1, with a possible D match to TRBD2 (7 bases). The germline V and J ends were trimmed by 5 bases and 4 bases, with 13 bases remaining between them. This CDR3 is 14 amino acids long. Germline CDR1 and CDR2: SGHRS and YFSETQ. The DNA of the CDR3 is TGCGCCAGCAGTTTTGAGGGGGGGTACAATGAGCAGTTCTTC. It specifies CASSFEGGYNEQFF.

This clonotype was seen repeatedly, ten times or more. The V gene is TRBV27, the J gene TRBJ2-7; 8 nucleotides align to TRBD1. The V gene's germline CDR1 is MNHEY and CDR2 SMNVEV (reference sequence). J gave up 4 bases and V 0 bases, and 2 bases lay outside the gene matches. CDR3 size: 14 residues. CDR3 in DNA: TGTGCCAGCAGTTTATCTCACAGGGGGTACGAGCAGTACTTC. Protein product: CASSLSHRGYEQYF.

This clonotype was detected ten times or more. The CDR3 nucleotides are TGTGCCAGCAGTCACGGGACTAGCGGGAGGGGGACCCAGTACTTC. This gives the protein CASSHGTSGRGTQYF. V is TRBV12-3 or TRBV12-4 and J is TRBJ2-5, with 16 bases that match TRBD2. Trimming at V came to 5 bases and at J to 7 bases, leaving 4 bases not matched to a gene. The CDR3 contains 15 residues.

This clonotype appeared many times. The chain has TRBV28 and TRBJ2-1; the D gene is possibly TRBD2 (6 bases). CDR3 length: 16 residues. V was clipped by 6 bases and J by 2 bases, with 17 bases between them. Germline-derived CDR1 and CDR2 are MDHEN and SYDVKM. CDR3 region: CASSPSGDSPYNEQFF. CDR3 nucleotide sequence: TGTGCCAGCAGCCCGAGTGGGGACTCCCCCTACAATGAGCAGTTCTTC.

As regards this clonotype: This may be a read error, as it is one base from a much larger clone. This chain links TRBV3-1 with TRBJ2-2; the D is unclear. The CDR3 is 15 amino acids. Germline CDR1 LGHDT, CDR2 YNNKEL (reference sequence). The V end lost 4 bases, the J end lost 4 bases, and 13 bases lay between the germline ends. The CDR3 spells CASSPGGPLTGELFF. The CDR3 region has the DNA TGTGCCAGCAGCCCCGGTGGTCCGCTCACCGGGGAGCTGTTTTTT.

This clonotype was counted only a few times. The V call is TRBV20-1, the J call TRBJ2-7; TRBD2 matches at 11 bases. CDR3 length: 13 residues. CDR1 DFQATT and CDR2 SNEGSKA come from the germline V gene (reference sequence). V lost 5 bases to trimming and J lost 3 bases; unmatched junction nucleotides: 3. The CDR3 spells CSASGTSGYEQYF. As DNA, the CDR3 is TGCAGTGCTTCCGGGACTAGCGGCTACGAGCAGTACTTC.

This chain connects TRBV20-1 to TRBJ2-3, with 14 nucleotides matching TRBD2. CDR1 and CDR2 (germline): DFQATT, SNEGSKA (reference sequence). J gave up 3 bases and V 6 bases, and 5 bases lay outside the gene matches. The CDR3 consists of 15 residues. The CDR3 loop is CSALGTSGRTDTQYF. In DNA form, the CDR3 reads TGCAGTGCACTAGGGACTAGCGGGAGAACAGATACGCAGTATTTT.

This clonotype was observed many times. The V call is TRBV27, the J call TRBJ2-2, with D possibly TRBD2 on 6 matching bases. Between the trimmed V and J ends, which lost 5 bases and 3 bases, there was a span of 16 bases. This CDR3 spans 16 amino acids. CDR1 and CDR2 (germline): MNHEY, SMNVEV (reference sequence). The CDR3 loop reads CASSPRGAGYTGELFF. The CDR3 region has the DNA TGTGCCAGCAGTCCCCGAGGAGCGGGCTACACCGGGGAGCTGTTTTTT.

In its sample, this clonotype was seen many times. The J gene is TRBJ2-1, the V gene TRBV30, with D hard to call. The CDR3 consists of 13 residues. Germline values: CDR1 GTSNPN, CDR2 SVGIG (reference sequence). Trimming cost V 4 bases and J 6 bases, with 13 bases left between them. The CDR3 nucleotides are TGTGCCTGGAACCATGGTCTTCCCAATGAGCAGTTCTTC. This sequence encodes CAWNHGLPNEQFF. The full variable domain, in which reference TRBV30 and TRBJ2-1 provide the parts outside the CDR3, is SQTIHQWPATLVQPVGSPLSLECTVEGTSNPNLYWYRQAAGRGLQLLFYSVGIGQISSEVPQNLSASRPQDRQFILSSKKLLLSDSGFYLCAWNHGLPNEQFFGPGTRLTVL.

This clonotype has just a few counts. The V and J genes are TRBV30 and TRBJ1-1; D is unresolved. The germline V gene has CDR1 GTSNPN and CDR2 SVGIG (reference sequence). The CDR3 spans 13 residues. V gave up 1 base and J gave up 4 bases, with 10 bases separating them. CDR3 in DNA: TGTGCCTGGAGTGGAGGACCGTTCACTGAAGCTTTCTTT. It codes for CAWSGGPFTEAFF. Together with reference TRBV30 and TRBJ1-1, the CDR3 gives the full variable domain: SQTIHQWPATLVQPVGSPLSLECTVEGTSNPNLYWYRQAAGRGLQLLFYSVGIGQISSEVPQNLSASRPQDRQFILSSKKLLLSDSGFYLCAWSGGPFTEAFFGQGTRLTVV.

Ten or more counts support this clonotype. DNA for the CDR3: TGTGCCAGCAGTTCACGGATCGCAGATACGCAGTATTTT. Its translation is CASSSRIADTQYF. The chain employs TRBV28 and TRBJ2-3; D is unresolved. Germline CDR1 and CDR2: MDHEN and SYDVKM. The CDR3 totals 13 residues. Trimming stripped 4 bases from V and 4 bases from J, with 9 bases between.

This clonotype occurred many times. The chain has TRBV29-1 and TRBJ2-7; D gene uncertain. CDR1 SQVTM and CDR2 ANQGSEA come from the germline V gene. The CDR3 extends over 13 amino acids. Deletions cut 7 bases from V and 6 bases from J, with 19 bases between. The CDR3 reads CSALSGGPGEQYF. For the CDR3, the DNA is TGCAGCGCCCTATCGGGTGGGCCTGGCGAGCAGTACTTC.

This clonotype was picked up a small number of times. The gene calls are TRBV7-6 and TRBJ2-2, with a possible D match to TRBD1 (6 bases). Trimming took 3 bases from V and 6 from J, leaving 23 bases between them. CDR1 is SGHVS, CDR2 FNYEAQ, per germline. This CDR3 spans 18 amino acids. The CDR3: CASSFGLRGAVRAGELFF. In DNA form, the CDR3 reads TGTGCCAGCAGCTTCGGGCTCAGGGGAGCCGTTCGTGCCGGGGAGCTGTTTTTT.